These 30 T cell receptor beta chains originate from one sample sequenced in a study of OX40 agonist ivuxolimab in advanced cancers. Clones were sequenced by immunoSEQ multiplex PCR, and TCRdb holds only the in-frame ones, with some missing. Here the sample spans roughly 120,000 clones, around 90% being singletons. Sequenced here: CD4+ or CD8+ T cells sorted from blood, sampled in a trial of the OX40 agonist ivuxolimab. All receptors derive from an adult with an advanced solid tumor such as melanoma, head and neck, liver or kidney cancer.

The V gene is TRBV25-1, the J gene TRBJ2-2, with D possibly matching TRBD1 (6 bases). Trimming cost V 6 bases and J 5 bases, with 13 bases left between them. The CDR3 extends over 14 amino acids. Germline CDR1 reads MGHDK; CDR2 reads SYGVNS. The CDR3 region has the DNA TGTGCCAGCAGCAGGGGAAGAGAAACCGGGGAGCTGTTTTTT. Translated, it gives CASSRGRETGELFF.

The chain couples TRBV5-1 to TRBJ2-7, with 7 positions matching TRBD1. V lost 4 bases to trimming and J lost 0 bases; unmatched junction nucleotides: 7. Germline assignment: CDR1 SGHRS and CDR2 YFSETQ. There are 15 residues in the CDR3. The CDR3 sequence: CASSPRDSSSYEQYF. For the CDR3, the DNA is TGCGCCAGCAGCCCTCGGGACAGCAGCTCCTACGAGCAGTACTTC.

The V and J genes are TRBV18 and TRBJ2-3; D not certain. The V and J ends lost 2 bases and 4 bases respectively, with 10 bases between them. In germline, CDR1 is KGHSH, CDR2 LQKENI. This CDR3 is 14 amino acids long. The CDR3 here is CASSPGQSADTQYF. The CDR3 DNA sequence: TGTGCCAGCTCACCAGGGCAGTCAGCAGATACGCAGTATTTT.

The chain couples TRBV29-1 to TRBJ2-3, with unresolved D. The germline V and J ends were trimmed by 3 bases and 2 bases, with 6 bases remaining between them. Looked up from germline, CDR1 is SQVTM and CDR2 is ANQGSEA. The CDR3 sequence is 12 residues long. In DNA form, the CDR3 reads TGCAGCGTTGACGAAAACACAGATACGCAGTATTTT. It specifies CSVDENTDTQYF.

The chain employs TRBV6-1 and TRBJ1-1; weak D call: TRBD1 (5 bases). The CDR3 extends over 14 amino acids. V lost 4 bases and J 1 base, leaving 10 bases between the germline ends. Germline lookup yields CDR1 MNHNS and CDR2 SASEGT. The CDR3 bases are TGTGCCAGCAGTGTCGGGGGTCAGAACACTGAAGCTTTCTTT. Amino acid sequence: CASSVGGQNTEAFF.

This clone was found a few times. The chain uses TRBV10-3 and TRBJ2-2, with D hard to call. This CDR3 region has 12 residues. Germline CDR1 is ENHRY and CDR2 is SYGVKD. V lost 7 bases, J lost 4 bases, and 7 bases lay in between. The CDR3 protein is CAIKESTGELFF. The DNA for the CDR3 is TGTGCCATCAAAGAGTCCACCGGGGAGCTGTTTTTT.

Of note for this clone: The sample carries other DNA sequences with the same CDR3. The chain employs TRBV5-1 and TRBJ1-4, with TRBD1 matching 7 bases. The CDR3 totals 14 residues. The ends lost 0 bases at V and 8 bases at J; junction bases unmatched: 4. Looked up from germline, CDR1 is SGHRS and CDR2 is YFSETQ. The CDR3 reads CASSLGQGGEKLFF. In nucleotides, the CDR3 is TGCGCCAGCAGCTTGGGACAGGGTGGGGAAAAACTGTTTTTT.

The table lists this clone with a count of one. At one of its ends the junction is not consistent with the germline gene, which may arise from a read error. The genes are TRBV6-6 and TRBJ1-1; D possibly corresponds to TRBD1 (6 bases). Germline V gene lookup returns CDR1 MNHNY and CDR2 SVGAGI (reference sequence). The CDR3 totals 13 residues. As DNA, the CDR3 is TGTGCCAGCAGTTACCTGACATTTCGCGGGGGGCTCTTT. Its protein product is CASSYLTFRGGLF.

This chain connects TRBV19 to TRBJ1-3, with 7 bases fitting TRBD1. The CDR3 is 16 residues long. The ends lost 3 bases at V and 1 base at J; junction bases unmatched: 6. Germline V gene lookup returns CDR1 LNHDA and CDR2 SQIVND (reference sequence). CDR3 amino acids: CASSIQTGWSGNTIYF. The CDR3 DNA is TGTGCCAGTAGTATTCAGACAGGGTGGTCTGGAAACACCATATATTTT.

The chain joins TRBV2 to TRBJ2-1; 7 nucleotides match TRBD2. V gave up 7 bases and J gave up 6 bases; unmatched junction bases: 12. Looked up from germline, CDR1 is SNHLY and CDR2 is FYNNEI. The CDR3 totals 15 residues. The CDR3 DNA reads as TGTGCCAGCACACCGACGGGACTATTTGGCAATGAGCAGTTCTTC. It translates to CASTPTGLFGNEQFF.

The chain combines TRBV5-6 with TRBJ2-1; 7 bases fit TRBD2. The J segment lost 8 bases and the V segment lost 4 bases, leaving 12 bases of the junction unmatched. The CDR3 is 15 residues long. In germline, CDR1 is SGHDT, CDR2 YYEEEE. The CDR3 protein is CASSRVGGRRDEQFF. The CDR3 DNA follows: TGTGCCAGCAGCCGAGTCGGCGGGAGACGAGATGAGCAGTTCTTC.

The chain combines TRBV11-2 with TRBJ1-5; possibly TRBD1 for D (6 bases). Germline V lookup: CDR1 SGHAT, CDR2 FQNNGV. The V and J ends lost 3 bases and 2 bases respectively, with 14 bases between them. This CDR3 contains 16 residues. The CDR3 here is CASSFQGSTGNQPQHF. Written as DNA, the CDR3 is TGTGCCAGCAGCTTCCAGGGGAGCACGGGCAATCAGCCCCAGCATTTT. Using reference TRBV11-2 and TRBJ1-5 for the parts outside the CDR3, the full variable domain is EAGVAQSPRYKIIEKRQSVAFWCNPISGHATLYWYQQILGQGPKLLIQFQNNGVVDDSQLPKDRFSAERLKGVDSTLKIQPAKLEDSAVYLCASSFQGSTGNQPQHFGDGTRLSIL.

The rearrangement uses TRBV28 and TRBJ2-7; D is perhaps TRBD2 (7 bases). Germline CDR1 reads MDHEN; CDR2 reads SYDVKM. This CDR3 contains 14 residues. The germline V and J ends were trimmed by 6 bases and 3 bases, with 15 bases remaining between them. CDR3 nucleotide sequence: TGTGCCAGCAGGGAGGGGGGGGCAAGCTACGAGCAGTACTTC. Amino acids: CASREGGASYEQYF.

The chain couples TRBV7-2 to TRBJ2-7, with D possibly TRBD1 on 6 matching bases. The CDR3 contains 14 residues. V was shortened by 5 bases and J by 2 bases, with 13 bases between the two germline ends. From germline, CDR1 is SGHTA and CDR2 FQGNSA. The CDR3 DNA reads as TGTGCCAGCAGCGTATACAGGGTTCCCTACGAGCAGTACTTC. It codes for CASSVYRVPYEQYF.

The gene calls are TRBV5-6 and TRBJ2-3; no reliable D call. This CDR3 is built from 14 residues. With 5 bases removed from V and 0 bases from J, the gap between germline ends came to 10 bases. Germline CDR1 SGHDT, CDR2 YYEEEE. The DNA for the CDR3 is TGTGCCAGCAGTGACACGTTTAGCACAGATACGCAGTATTTT. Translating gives CASSDTFSTDTQYF.

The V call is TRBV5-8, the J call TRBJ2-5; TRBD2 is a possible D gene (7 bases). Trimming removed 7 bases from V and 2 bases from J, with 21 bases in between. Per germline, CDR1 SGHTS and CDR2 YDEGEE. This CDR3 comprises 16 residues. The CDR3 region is CASDLEGGGGQETQYF. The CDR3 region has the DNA TGTGCCAGCGACCTTGAGGGAGGGGGAGGACAAGAGACCCAGTACTTC.

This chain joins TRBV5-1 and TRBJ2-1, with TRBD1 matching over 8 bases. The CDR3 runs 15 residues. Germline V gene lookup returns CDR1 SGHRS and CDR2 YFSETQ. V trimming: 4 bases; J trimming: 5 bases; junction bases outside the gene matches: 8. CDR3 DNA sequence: TGCGCCAGCAGCCCCACAGGGGGAATGGACAATGAGCAGTTCTTC. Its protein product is CASSPTGGMDNEQFF.

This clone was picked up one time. The chain's CDR3 is CASSSLYRDTNSNTEAFF. Here the CDR3 DNA reads TGTGCCAGCAGCTCACTTTACCGGGACACCAACTCGAACACTGAAGCTTTCTTT. This sequence joins TRBV7-2 and TRBJ1-1; perhaps TRBD1 as D (6 bases). Trimming shortened V by 4 bases and J by 1 base, and 22 bases separated the two germline ends. CDR1 and CDR2 from the germline V gene are SGHTA and FQGNSA. The CDR3 is 18 amino acids.

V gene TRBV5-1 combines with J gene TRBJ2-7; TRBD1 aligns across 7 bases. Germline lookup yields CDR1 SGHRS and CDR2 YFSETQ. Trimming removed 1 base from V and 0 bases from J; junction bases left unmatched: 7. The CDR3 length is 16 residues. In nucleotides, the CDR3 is TGCGCCAGCAGCTTGTCCCCGGGACAGACCTCCTACGAGCAGTACTTC. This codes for CASSLSPGQTSYEQYF.

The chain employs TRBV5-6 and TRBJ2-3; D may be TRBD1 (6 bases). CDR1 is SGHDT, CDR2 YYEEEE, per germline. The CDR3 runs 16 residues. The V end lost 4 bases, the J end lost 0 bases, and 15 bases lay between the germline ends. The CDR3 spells CASSSAGTKSTDTQYF. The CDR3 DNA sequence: TGTGCCAGCAGCAGCGCCGGGACAAAAAGCACAGATACGCAGTATTTT.

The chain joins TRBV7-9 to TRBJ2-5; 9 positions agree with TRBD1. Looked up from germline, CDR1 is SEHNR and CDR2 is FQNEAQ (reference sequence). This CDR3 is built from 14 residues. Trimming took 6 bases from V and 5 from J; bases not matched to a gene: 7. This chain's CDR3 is CASRRTGVGETQYF. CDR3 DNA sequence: TGTGCCAGCAGACGGACAGGGGTCGGGGAGACCCAGTACTTC. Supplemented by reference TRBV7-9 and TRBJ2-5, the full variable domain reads DTGVSQNPRHKITKRGQNVTFRCDPISEHNRLYWYRQTLGQGPEFLTYFQNEAQLEKSRLLSDRFSAERPKGSFSTLEIQRTEQGDSAMYLCASRRTGVGETQYFGPGTRLLVL.

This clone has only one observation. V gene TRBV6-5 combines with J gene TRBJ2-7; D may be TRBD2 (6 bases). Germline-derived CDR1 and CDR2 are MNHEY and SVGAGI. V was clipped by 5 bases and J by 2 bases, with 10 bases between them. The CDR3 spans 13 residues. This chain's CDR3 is CASSGGGTYEQYF. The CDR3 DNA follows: TGTGCCAGCAGTGGGGGAGGAACCTACGAGCAGTACTTC.

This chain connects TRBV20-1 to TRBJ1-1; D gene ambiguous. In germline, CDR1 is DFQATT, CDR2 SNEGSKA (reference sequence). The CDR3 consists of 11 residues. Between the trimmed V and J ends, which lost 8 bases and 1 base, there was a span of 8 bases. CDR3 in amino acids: CSTGPNTEAFF. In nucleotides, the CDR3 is TGCAGTACGGGCCCGAACACTGAAGCTTTCTTT.

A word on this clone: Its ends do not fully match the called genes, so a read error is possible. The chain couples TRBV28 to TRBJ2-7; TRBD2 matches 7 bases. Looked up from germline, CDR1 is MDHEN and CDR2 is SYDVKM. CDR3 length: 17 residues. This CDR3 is CARSLWGGGPGTYEQYF. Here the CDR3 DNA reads TGTGCCCGCAGTTTATGGGGGGGAGGGCCTGGGACTTACGAGCAGTACTTC.

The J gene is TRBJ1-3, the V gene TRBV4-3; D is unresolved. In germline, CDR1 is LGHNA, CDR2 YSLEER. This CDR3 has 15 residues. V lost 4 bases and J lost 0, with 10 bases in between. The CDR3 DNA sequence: TGCGCCAGCAGCCCCACCCAAGGCTCTGGAAACACCATATATTTT. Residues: CASSPTQGSGNTIYF.

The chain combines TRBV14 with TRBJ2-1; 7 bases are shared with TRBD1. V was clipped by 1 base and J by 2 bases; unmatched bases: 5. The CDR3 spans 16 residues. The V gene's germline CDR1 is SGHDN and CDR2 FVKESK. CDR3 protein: CASSQGQGRTYNEQFF. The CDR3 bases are TGTGCCAGCAGCCAAGGACAGGGAAGGACCTACAATGAGCAGTTCTTC.

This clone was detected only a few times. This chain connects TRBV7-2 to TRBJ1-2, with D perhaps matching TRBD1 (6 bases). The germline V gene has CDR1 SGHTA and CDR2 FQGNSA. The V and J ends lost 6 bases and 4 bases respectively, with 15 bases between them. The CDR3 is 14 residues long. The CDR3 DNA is TGTGCCAGCAGTTCAGGTGGGGGGCCCTATGGCTACACCTTC. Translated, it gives CASSSGGGPYGYTF.

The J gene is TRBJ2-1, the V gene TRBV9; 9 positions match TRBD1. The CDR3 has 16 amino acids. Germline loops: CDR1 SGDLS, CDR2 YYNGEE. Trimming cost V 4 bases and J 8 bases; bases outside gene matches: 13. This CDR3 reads CASSYRPTGGGDEQFF. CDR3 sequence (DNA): TGTGCCAGCAGCTACCGACCGACAGGGGGAGGGGATGAGCAGTTCTTC.

CDR3 sequence reads: CASIGGPAKNIQYF. CDR3 in DNA: TGTGCCAGCATAGGAGGGCCAGCCAAAAACATTCAGTACTTC. The rearrangement links TRBV28 to TRBJ2-4, with a tentative D call TRBD2 (6 bases). CDR3 length equals 14 residues. V lost 7 bases, J lost 0 bases, and 10 bases lay in between. From germline, CDR1 is MDHEN and CDR2 SYDVKM.

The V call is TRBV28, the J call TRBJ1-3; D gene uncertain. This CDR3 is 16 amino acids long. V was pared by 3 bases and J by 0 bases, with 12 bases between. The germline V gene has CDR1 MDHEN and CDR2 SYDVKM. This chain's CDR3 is CASSFPSDPSGNTIYF. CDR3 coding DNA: TGTGCCAGCAGTTTCCCGTCGGACCCCTCTGGAAACACCATATATTTT.